The entry below describes one T cell receptor beta chain. What it recognizes is unknown. The data stem from a study of T cell responses to AZD1222 COVID-19 vaccine. Study-wide results and caveats: Spike-specific TCR repertoires showed rising breadth and depth after two AZD1222 doses. Among AZD1222 vaccinees, only six were seropositive at baseline. Donors were chiefly white British, with a greater number of females, and clonal diversity was perhaps underestimated.

The assay was immunoSEQ multiplex PCR, and TCRdb's table has in-frame clones only and misses some. The data show about 110,000 clones, with around 93% seen just once and around 2.8% held by the top ten. From germline, CDR1 is SGHRS and CDR2 YFSETQ. The CDR3 spans 15 residues. V lost 0 bases to trimming and J lost 1 base, with 8 bases between them. The material sequenced was peripheral blood, taken 28 days after the second AZD1222 dose. The TCR comes from an adult who received the AZD1222 COVID-19 vaccine. This sequence joins TRBV5-1 and TRBJ1-3; D is undetermined. The DNA of the CDR3 is TGCGCCAGCAGCTTGGGTTCCCTTTCTGGAAACACCATATATTTT. This translates into CASSLGSLSGNTIYF.